A selection of T cell receptor beta chains follows, all from one sample in a study of blood T cells in healthy people across ages. TCRdb used MiXCR to reprocess the 5' RACE reads, holding one entry per CDR3 protein. Of more than 500,000 distinct CDR3 sequences detected, 27% appear once; the ten largest clones hold 3% to 4%. Separately, the same data were catalogued under a study of T cells of mothers and their children.

The sample taken for sequencing was blood. The source is a boy aged 2 to 10 in good health. Each CDR3 is given with its conserved first and last residue. The D gene is left open where the match is weak. Some rows mark clone size as missing; the rest say once, few, many or name a class of expanded clone.

TRBV29-1	TRBJ2-2	TRBD1	.	CSGIRRTGYTGELFF	TGCAGCGGGATTCGCCGGACAGGGTACACCGGGGAGCTGTTTTTT
TRBV12-5	TRBJ2-1	TRBD1	.	CASGFGQGAREQFF	TGTGCTAGTGGTTTTGGGCAGGGGGCCCGTGAGCAGTTCTTC
TRBV12-3/TRBV12-4	TRBJ2-1	.	few	CASSLRLPSATNNEQFF	TGTGCCAGCAGTTTAAGGCTCCCCAGCGCTACGAACAATGAGCAGTTCTTC
TRBV20-1	TRBJ2-1	TRBD1	few	CSARDHRDSQYNEQFF	TGCAGTGCTAGAGATCACCGGGACAGCCAGTACAATGAGCAGTTCTTC
TRBV18	TRBJ1-1	.	.	CASSPRTAGMNTEAFF	TGTGCCAGCTCACCGAGGACGGCAGGGATGAACACTGAAGCTTTCTTT
TRBV20-1	TRBJ2-1	.	.	CSAQTRRNEQFF	TGCAGTGCTCAGACTAGAAGGAATGAGCAGTTCTTC
TRBV7-3	TRBJ2-3	TRBD2	.	CASSSSGGAADTQYF	TGTGCCAGCAGCAGCAGCGGGGGGGCGGCAGATACGCAGTATTTT
TRBV14	TRBJ2-7	TRBD1	.	CASSPGTGVEQYF	TGTGCCAGCAGCCCCGGGACAGGGGTCGAGCAGTACTTC
TRBV7-9	TRBJ1-2	.	.	CASSPGAGLYGYTF	TGTGCCAGCAGCCCGGGGGCAGGGCTTTATGGCTACACCTTC
TRBV27	TRBJ2-6	TRBD2	few	CASKIAGAGANVLTF	TGTGCCAGCAAGATCGCGGGAGCTGGGGCCAACGTCCTGACTTTC